Described below is a single T cell receptor beta chain sequence and its context. The sample holds a few counts of this clonotype. What this receptor recognizes is not known. Base qualities are not recorded, but no much larger clone differs from it by a single base. This entry belongs to a study of vaccination and CD4 T cells after COVID-19 (dated by TCRdb to 2021 to 2024). Notes on the research overall: Convalescent patients had a positive SARS-CoV-2 result on nasal swab PCR, and of these patients, several had mild disease and one had severe disease. The convalescent cohort comprised six males and four females, including two Hispanic individuals, seven Caucasians, two Asians and one multiracial person. Participants got two doses of the Pfizer-BioNTech BNT162b2 vaccine (n=8) or two doses of the Moderna mRNA-1273 vaccine (n=2). Post-COVID blood samples from convalescent patients were collected a median of approximately 100 days after diagnosis, with a range of roughly 30 to 170 days. Post-vaccine blood samples were taken a median of roughly 72 days after the second vaccine dose, with a range of about 13 to 250 days. The cultures were stimulated with overlapping spike peptide pools from SARS-CoV-2 and from the common cold coronaviruses HCoV-NL63, HCoV-OC43 and HCoV-229E. In control cultures, a CEFX viral epitope pool was used as positive control, an HIV-1 Nef peptide pool was used as negative control, or no peptide was added. In around nine COVID-19 convalescent patients and 4 infection-naive healthy vaccine recipients, the spike-specific CD4+ TCR repertoire before mRNA vaccination was compared with the repertoire after mRNA vaccination.

On the study overall, not on this receptor specifically: In convalescent patients, a median roughly 88% of post-vaccine SARS-CoV-2-reactive clones were detected only after vaccination, suggesting vaccine-specific priming. The number of convalescent patients in the study was relatively small, and the study did not examine early timepoints following natural infection. The median number of SARS-CoV-2-reactive clonotypes rose from around 21 after infection to around 40 after vaccination, but the change was not significant. Nearly all vaccine-specific clones in convalescent patients (304 of 307) were mono-reactive for SARS-CoV-2 spike rather than cross-reactive with common cold coronaviruses.

From V the trimming removes 6 bases and from J it removes 3 bases, while the gene matches leave 6 bases of the junction unaccounted for. CDR1 is given as KGHDR and CDR2 as SFDVKD, both from the germline V gene. From the cysteine up to the phenylalanine, the CDR3 has a length of 14 residues. Just the 42-base CDR3 DNA is kept, in frame starting at base 1. Library preparation was by PCR. TCR sequencing of DNA from cultured CD4+ T cells used the Oncomine TCR Beta short-read assay at the Johns Hopkins FTIC core. The QIAamp micro DNA kit was used to extract genomic DNA from the cultured CD4+ T cells. Oncomine TCR Beta libraries from cultured CD4+ T cells were pooled using unique dual indexes and sequenced on an Illumina iSeq 100. In the original analysis: Non-productive sequences were removed, and CDR3s not starting with C, not ending with F or W, or shorter than 7 amino acids were discarded. Antigen-specific clonotypes were identified with the MANAFEST web application by comparing peptide-stimulated wells with reference and other culture wells. To be called positive, a clone needed an FDR below 0.05, an odds ratio above 5, and a productive frequency above 0.1% in at least two of three replicate wells. Clonotypes that were significantly expanded in both SARS-CoV-2 spike wells and at least one common cold coronavirus spike condition were defined as cross-reactive. CDR3 homology was assessed with Levenshtein distances (stringdist) and unrooted phylogenetic trees (ape) in R version 3.6.1. In TCRdb, the public reads were trimmed at Q25 with fastp and aligned with MiXCR, with productive beta chains retained. Under each unique CDR3 protein, matching rows form one entry showing the most common genes and DNA. TCRdb's processing, not the authors', yielded these V and J calls. This sample comprises about 15,000 distinct CDR3 sequences, 53% of them detected only once. 10% of the sample comes from the top ten.

Interpreted using the paper, the treatment or condition label stands for: 10-day PBMC culture with coronavirus spike peptide pools or control peptides (ViraFEST assay). The ViraFEST assay was used in the study, in which antigen-specific T cells were expanded with peptide pools and expanded clonotypes were subsequently identified by TCR sequencing. The convalescent patients' positive SARS-CoV-2 PCR tests fell between March and December 2020, which was before the Alpha, Beta and Delta variants emerged in the United States. Each well held roughly 2 million PBMCs cultured in IMDM containing around 5% human AB serum and approximately 10 IU/ml IL-2, with 8.5 to 10 ug/ml peptide pools added. On days 3 and 7, half of the culture medium was replaced with fresh IL-2-containing medium. Once the cells had been in culture for 9 to 10 days, the EasySep CD4+ T cell isolation kit was used to isolate CD4+ T cells by negative selection. Ficoll-Paque Plus gradient centrifugation was used to isolate PBMCs from whole blood, and the isolated PBMCs were then either used fresh or cryopreserved at -140C. Each culture condition was generally run in triplicate wells.

The sequence is built from TRBV24-1 and TRBJ1-2, with TRBD1 identical over 7 junction bases. This receptor was identified in a human donor who had recovered from COVID-19. Sequenced sample: CD4+ T cells from blood, cultured in vitro. The CDR3 here reads CATSPSQGYYGYTF. The sequence in DNA is TGTGCCACCAGTCCATCACAGGGGTACTATGGCTACACCTTC.